The next 14 T cell receptor beta chains were all read from a single sample in a study of blood T cell repertoires in COVID-19. TCRdb's table, derived via immunoSEQ multiplex PCR, lists solely in-frame clones and lacks some. The sample lists roughly 260,000 clones, about 90% occurring once. What was sequenced was PBMCs or T cells enriched from blood (not recorded which). Every receptor here comes from a woman aged 25 to 39 with acute COVID-19.

The CDR3 is CASSQDLGTGRNEQFF. In DNA, the CDR3 is TGCGCCAGCAGCCAAGATCTAGGGACAGGGCGAAATGAGCAGTTCTTC. The chain combines TRBV4-1 with TRBJ2-1; the match to TRBD1 covers 9 bases. Germline V gene lookup returns CDR1 MGHRA and CDR2 YSYEKL. The CDR3 covers 16 residues. V lost 0 bases, J lost 7 bases, and 7 bases stayed unmatched.

This clone came up once. V is TRBV7-9 and J is TRBJ1-2; no clear D gene. There are 12 residues in the CDR3. Germline CDR1 and CDR2: SEHNR and FQNEAQ (reference sequence). V shed 5 bases and J shed 7 bases, with 11 bases lying between them. The CDR3 coding sequence is TGTGCCAGCAGCGGCAGGTTGGCTGGCTACACCTTC. Translating it yields CASSGRLAGYTF.

The chain employs TRBV18 and TRBJ1-5; D uncertain. Per the germline V gene, CDR1 is KGHSH and CDR2 is LQKENI. This CDR3 region has 13 residues. Trimming left V 6 bases short and J 2 bases short, with 8 bases between. The CDR3 region is CASSTMGNQPQHF. CDR3 DNA: TGTGCCAGCTCGACAATGGGCAATCAGCCCCAGCATTTT.

The CDR3 coding sequence is TGTGCCAGCAGCCGCGCCGGGACTAGCGGGAGAGACAAGAATGAGCAGTTCTTC. This codes for CASSRAGTSGRDKNEQFF. V is TRBV7-9 and J is TRBJ2-1; TRBD2 matches 14 bases. This CDR3 has 18 residues. With V trimmed by 5 bases and J by 7 bases, 13 bases remained unmatched. CDR1 is SEHNR, CDR2 FQNEAQ, per germline (reference sequence).

This sequence joins TRBV5-1 and TRBJ1-2, with no clear D. The CDR3 extends over 12 amino acids. Germline V CDR1 and CDR2: SGHRS, YFSETQ. V was cut by 5 bases and J by 2 bases, with 7 bases left in between. The chain's CDR3 is CASSLENYGYTF. CDR3 DNA sequence: TGCGCCAGCAGTCTAGAGAACTATGGCTACACCTTC.

V usage is TRBV5-6 and J usage is TRBJ2-1; tentative D call: TRBD1 (6 bases). V was cut by 4 bases and J by 6 bases, with 11 bases left in between. CDR3 length equals 13 residues. Germline CDR1 and CDR2: SGHDT and YYEEEE. The CDR3 sequence: CASSPDRTNEQFF. The DNA for the CDR3 is TGTGCCAGCAGCCCGGACAGAACCAATGAGCAGTTCTTC. Full variable domain (outside the CDR3, taken from reference TRBV5-6 and TRBJ2-1): DAGVTQSPTHLIKTRGQQVTLRCSPKSGHDTVSWYQQALGQGPQFIFQYYEEEERQRGNFPDRFSGHQFPNYSSELNVNALLLGDSALYLCASSPDRTNEQFFGPGTRLTVL.

The J gene is TRBJ1-5, the V gene TRBV2; no firm D call. CDR3 length: 14 amino acids. The ends were cut back, 6 bases at V and 3 bases at J, with 12 bases in the middle. Germline CDR1 is SNHLY and CDR2 is FYNNEI. For the CDR3, the DNA is TGTGCCAGCAGACGCGCCCTAGACAATCAGCCCCAGCATTTT. It translates to CASRRALDNQPQHF.

The genes are TRBV7-9 and TRBJ2-4, with D tentatively TRBD1 (5 bases). The germline CDR1 and CDR2 sequences are SEHNR and FQNEAQ (reference sequence). This CDR3 has 14 amino acids. V was clipped by 5 bases and J by 8 bases, with 16 bases between them. The DNA of the CDR3 is TGTGCCAGCAGCCTTACAGGCATCAGGGACATTCAGTACTTC. Protein sequence: CASSLTGIRDIQYF.

As regards this clone: At one of its ends the junction is not consistent with the germline gene, which may arise from a read error. The chain is built from TRBV23-1 and TRBJ1-1; D is undetermined. TRBV23-1 is flagged as an ORF with uncertain function. The CDR3 has 8 residues. CDR3 coding DNA: TGCGCCGGGTACCCGACTTGCTTT. This encodes CAGYPTCF.

The V and J genes are TRBV11-2 and TRBJ2-7; 10 bases fit TRBD2. The CDR3 extends over 17 amino acids. Germline-derived CDR1 and CDR2 are SGHAT and FQNNGV. V lost 5 bases, J lost 7 bases, and 17 bases stayed unmatched. CDR3: CASSPEGGAGGPEEQYF. The CDR3 DNA sequence: TGTGCCAGCAGCCCCGAGGGGGGAGCGGGAGGGCCCGAGGAGCAGTACTTC.

The chain links TRBV5-6 to TRBJ2-2, with no clear D. There are 16 residues in the CDR3. V was pared by 3 bases and J by 1 base, with 13 bases between. Germline-derived CDR1 and CDR2 are SGHDT and YYEEEE. In DNA, the CDR3 is TGTGCCAGCAGCTCCAATTGGGCGTTGAACACCGGGGAGCTGTTTTTT. This sequence encodes CASSSNWALNTGELFF.

The chain is built from TRBV6-5 and TRBJ1-1, with a tentative D call TRBD1 (5 bases). V was cut by 2 bases and J by 0 bases, with 7 bases left in between. The CDR3 length is 14 residues. From germline, CDR1 is MNHEY and CDR2 SVGAGI. CDR3 bases: TGTGCCAGCAGTTACGGGACTGTGAACACTGAAGCTTTCTTT. Its translation: CASSYGTVNTEAFF.

The chain has TRBV5-1 and TRBJ2-1, with 12 bases that match TRBD2. This CDR3 contains 17 residues. Trimming cost V 7 bases and J 5 bases; bases outside gene matches: 13. Germline assignment: CDR1 SGHRS and CDR2 YFSETQ. CDR3 region: CASRLSTSGGQNNEQFF. The CDR3 coding sequence is TGCGCCAGCCGACTCTCAACTAGCGGGGGGCAAAACAATGAGCAGTTCTTC.

The chain employs TRBV7-8 and TRBJ1-1; D call uncertain. CDR1 and CDR2 from the germline V gene are SGHVS and FQNEAQ. The CDR3 is made up of 11 amino acids. Trimming stripped 5 bases from V and 5 bases from J, with 6 bases between. The CDR3 DNA follows: TGTGCCAGCAGCCTCGGGACTGAAGCTTTCTTT. It translates to CASSLGTEAFF.